The source of this T cell receptor beta chain is a study of cytomegalovirus exposure and HLA in healthy donors. Study conclusions and caveats: The authors later found TCR association rates varying by HLA locus, with DRB1 most and HLA-C fewest.

About this clone itself: Its antigen remains unknown.

The PCR had 60 Vbeta and 13 Jbeta primers. TCRdb keeps only in-frame clones here, not all; method: immunoSEQ multiplex PCR. The sample lists under 200,000 clones, just over 75% occurring once. With 2 bases removed from V and 5 bases from J, the gap between germline ends came to 9 bases. The germline gives CDR1 LNHDA, CDR2 SQIVND (reference sequence). The CDR3 spans 14 residues. The rearrangement joins TRBV19 to TRBJ2-2, with D uncertain. This receptor was obtained from a woman in her 30s in good health and CMV-seropositive. Sequenced material: PBMCs. In DNA, the CDR3 is TGTGCCAGTAGTATAAGCTCCAGGACCGGGGAGCTGTTTTTT. Protein product: CASSISSRTGELFF.